This passage covers 8 T cell receptor beta chains from one sample sequenced in a study of human T cells and chemical hapten exposure. The time point is: patch test 2, 6 weeks after DPC sensitization. The treatment here: therapeutic diphenylcyclopropenone sensitization with weekly scalp DPC. TCRdb independently ran MiXCR on the RACE reads; one entry per CDR3 protein. The sample shows roughly 100,000 distinct CDR3 sequences, about 9.3% of them seen only once. Sequences were derived from whole blood, sampled in connection with sensitization to the hapten diphenylcyclopropenone (DPC). These receptors were taken from a middle-aged woman with alopecia areata. Some clones in this sample may be carry-over from other donors' samples.

V and J are TRBV18 and TRBJ1-6; 8 bases match TRBD1. The V gene end was trimmed by 5 bases and the J gene end by 8 bases; junction bases not matched to a gene: 5. CDR3 length: 14 amino acids. The V gene's germline CDR1 is KGHSH and CDR2 LQKENI. For the CDR3, the DNA is TGTGCCAGCTCAGTTGACAGGGGTTATTCACCCCTCCACTTT. Residues: CASSVDRGYSPLHF.

V and J are TRBV20-1 and TRBJ1-5; tentatively, D is TRBD1 (6 bases). V was pared by 1 base and J by 6 bases, with 16 bases between. In germline, CDR1 is DFQATT, CDR2 SNEGSKA (reference sequence). The CDR3 length is 15 residues. The CDR3 nucleotides read TGCAGTGCTAGAGGGGAGGGGGGCGAGGTTCAGCCCCAGCATTTT. Its protein is CSARGEGGEVQPQHF.

The chain carries TRBV4-3 and TRBJ2-5; 14 bases line up with TRBD2. The CDR3 is made up of 16 amino acids. The V gene end was trimmed by 5 bases and the J gene end by 5 bases; junction bases not matched to a gene: 7. Germline V gives CDR1 LGHNA, CDR2 YSLEER. The CDR3 is CASSEGLAGGLETQYF. DNA for the CDR3: TGCGCCAGCAGCGAAGGACTAGCGGGAGGCTTGGAGACCCAGTACTTC.

This clonotype was counted at least ten times. V and J are TRBV10-3 and TRBJ2-5; D is undetermined. The ends were cut back, 0 bases at V and 8 bases at J, with 7 bases in the middle. Germline assignment: CDR1 ENHRY and CDR2 SYGVKD. The CDR3 covers 12 residues. The CDR3: CAISESSSTQYF. The CDR3 coding sequence is TGTGCCATCAGTGAGTCATCAAGTACCCAGTACTTC.

This clonotype was recorded many times. The chain uses TRBV7-9 and TRBJ2-3; D perhaps matches TRBD2 (6 bases). Germline V gene lookup returns CDR1 SEHNR and CDR2 FQNEAQ (reference sequence). The V end was cut by 5 bases, the J end by 5 bases, with 14 bases between. CDR3 length: 14 residues. The CDR3 DNA reads TGTGCCAGCAGCCCGCGAGGAGCGGGAGATACGCAGTATTTT. Amino acid sequence: CASSPRGAGDTQYF.

This sequence joins TRBV6-5 and TRBJ2-6, with D possibly being TRBD1 (6 bases). The CDR3 length is 15 residues. The V and J ends lost 11 bases and 0 bases respectively, with 14 bases between them. The germline gives CDR1 MNHEY, CDR2 SVGAGI. CDR3 bases: TGTGCCTCAGGGGCTATACGCTCTGGGGCCAACGTCCTGACTTTC. Translation: CASGAIRSGANVLTF.

This clonotype was recorded at least ten times. The CDR3 protein is CAWTSPRWDRGYTDTQYF. The CDR3 bases are TGTGCCTGGACCAGCCCCCGGTGGGACAGGGGATACACAGATACGCAGTATTTT. This sequence joins TRBV30 and TRBJ2-3; 10 nucleotides agree with TRBD1. Trimming cost V 4 bases and J 2 bases; bases outside gene matches: 15. The CDR3 covers 18 residues. Per germline, CDR1 GTSNPN and CDR2 SVGIG (reference sequence).

The table lists this clonotype with a few counts. The CDR3 region is CATRTGVDNSPLHF. The CDR3 DNA sequence: TGTGCCACTAGAACAGGGGTGGATAATTCACCCCTCCACTTT. The chain recombines TRBV2 with TRBJ1-6, with 7 bases identical to TRBD1. The CDR3 has 14 amino acids. Per the germline V gene, CDR1 is SNHLY and CDR2 is FYNNEI. Trimming removed 10 bases from V and 5 bases from J; junction bases left unmatched: 8.